One and the same sample provided the 15 T cell receptor beta chains below, sequenced in a study of blood T cell repertoires in COVID-19. Assay used: immunoSEQ multiplex PCR; TCRdb lists only in-frame clones, some missing. This sample yields 30,000 or so clones, of which over 90% are seen a single time; over 0.7% belongs to the top ten. The specimen sequenced was peripheral blood. These receptors were taken from a male donor with active COVID-19.

The V gene is TRBV19, the J gene TRBJ1-4, with D unresolved. Germline loops: CDR1 LNHDA, CDR2 SQIVND (reference sequence). The length of the CDR3 is 12 residues. Trimming left V 11 bases short and J 8 bases short, with 15 bases between. This chain's CDR3 is CAAGGWGEKLFF. Here the CDR3 DNA reads TGTGCCGCAGGAGGGTGGGGAGAAAAACTGTTTTTT.

This chain uses TRBV4-1 with TRBJ1-2; TRBD1 matches 7 bases. There are 17 residues in the CDR3. CDR1 and CDR2 (germline): MGHRA, YSYEKL. V was pared by 7 bases and J by 9 bases, with 23 bases of the junction left unmatched. The chain's CDR3 is CASTPVSSGQAFRSYTF. DNA of the CDR3: TGCGCCAGCACCCCTGTATCCTCCGGACAGGCATTTCGAAGCTACACCTTC.

CDR3 protein: CASSPGGGSYEQYF. The CDR3 nucleotides are TGCGCCAGCAGCCCGGGGGGGGGCTCCTACGAGCAGTACTTC. The rearrangement links TRBV4-3 to TRBJ2-7, with TRBD2 identical over 8 bases. Germline trimming cut 4 bases from V and 0 bases from J; bases unmatched to any gene: 2. Germline V CDR1 and CDR2: LGHNA, YSLEER. The CDR3 has 14 amino acids.

The chain employs TRBV25-1 and TRBJ1-4; 7 nucleotides line up with TRBD1. With V trimmed by 4 bases and J by 5 bases, 4 bases remained unmatched. The CDR3 covers 14 residues. CDR1 MGHDK and CDR2 SYGVNS come from the germline V gene. In nucleotides, the CDR3 is TGTGCCAGCAGTGGGGGACAGAGGAATGAAAAACTGTTTTTT. Translating it yields CASSGGQRNEKLFF.

The chain carries TRBV5-4 and TRBJ1-2; 8 bases agree with TRBD1. After removal of 4 bases from V and 0 bases from J, the junction contained 11 bases not matched to a gene. CDR3 length: 17 residues. Germline V gene sequence: CDR1 SGHNT, CDR2 YYREEE (reference sequence). CDR3 region: CASSPTGAAGANYGYTF. The CDR3 coding sequence is TGTGCCAGCAGCCCGACAGGGGCCGCGGGAGCTAACTATGGCTACACCTTC.

The rearrangement uses TRBV6-5 and TRBJ1-2; 10 nucleotides agree with TRBD1. The CDR3 contains 14 residues. The germline CDR1 and CDR2 sequences are MNHEY and SVGAGI. The junction had 3 bases not matched to a gene; V was cut back by 6 bases and J by 2 bases. The DNA of the CDR3 is TGTGCCAGCAGGACAGGGGGCTTCAACTATGGCTACACCTTC. Its translation: CASRTGGFNYGYTF.

V is TRBV3-1 (or the pseudogene TRBV3-2) and J is TRBJ1-3, with D tentatively TRBD1 (5 bases). CDR1 LGHDT and CDR2 YNNKEL come from the germline V gene (reference sequence). The CDR3 loop spans 14 amino acids. V lost 4 bases and J lost 0, with 7 bases in between. The CDR3 sequence: CASSPDNSGNTIYF. The CDR3 DNA reads TGTGCCAGCAGCCCGGACAACTCTGGAAACACCATATATTTT.

The rearrangement links TRBV19 to TRBJ2-2; perhaps TRBD2 as D (5 bases). CDR1 is LNHDA and CDR2 is SQIVND in the germline V gene (reference sequence). Trimming stripped 7 bases from V and 1 base from J, with 16 bases between. The CDR3 covers 16 residues. The CDR3 protein is CASTRRRDLNTGELFF. CDR3 sequence (DNA): TGTGCCAGTACCCGCCGACGGGATTTGAACACCGGGGAGCTGTTTTTT.

The chain combines TRBV27 with TRBJ2-7; a possible D gene is TRBD2 (6 bases). This CDR3 comprises 12 residues. Germline lookup yields CDR1 MNHEY and CDR2 SMNVEV (reference sequence). V was shortened by 0 bases and J by 6 bases, with 6 bases between the two germline ends. The CDR3 region has the DNA TGTGCCAGCAGTTTATCGGGGGGCGAGCAGTACTTC. Amino acids: CASSLSGGEQYF.

The chain employs TRBV4-3 and TRBJ1-6, with a weak D call TRBD1 (5 bases). CDR3 length: 15 residues. Germline V gives CDR1 LGHNA, CDR2 YSLEER. The ends were cut back, 1 base at V and 5 bases at J, with 9 bases in the middle. The CDR3 sequence is CASSQVTGDNSPLHF. In nucleotides, the CDR3 is TGCGCCAGCAGCCAAGTAACAGGAGATAATTCACCCCTCCACTTT.

The chain employs TRBV5-4 and TRBJ2-3; tentative D call: TRBD2 (6 bases). The CDR3 totals 16 residues. With 0 bases removed from V and 6 bases from J, the gap between germline ends came to 17 bases. The germline gives CDR1 SGHNT, CDR2 YYREEE (reference sequence). CDR3 loop: CASSLGSLAGWDTQYF. CDR3 sequence (DNA): TGTGCCAGCAGCTTGGGGTCGTTGGCGGGGTGGGATACGCAGTATTTT.

This clone was detected only once. V gene TRBV4-3 combines with J gene TRBJ2-2, with unresolved D. Germline V gives CDR1 LGHNA, CDR2 YSLEER. V shed 3 bases and J shed 0 bases, with 11 bases lying between them. This CDR3 comprises 16 residues. The CDR3 bases are TGCGCCAGCAGCCAGCCCTACCCTCCGAACACCGGGGAGCTGTTTTTT. Amino acids: CASSQPYPPNTGELFF.

This clone showed up just once. The rearrangement uses TRBV5-1 and TRBJ1-2, with 10 bases fitting TRBD1. The V gene's germline CDR1 is SGHRS and CDR2 YFSETQ. The CDR3 is made up of 15 amino acids. Unmatched junction bases numbered 7, after V lost 2 bases and J lost 6 bases. The CDR3 protein is CASSLGTGVTNGYTF. The DNA of the CDR3 is TGCGCCAGCAGCTTAGGGACAGGGGTAACCAATGGCTACACCTTC. Drawing the rest from reference TRBV5-1 and TRBJ1-2, the complete variable domain is KAGVTQTPRYLIKTRGQQVTLSCSPISGHRSVSWYQQTPGQGLQFLFEYFSETQRNKGNFPGRFSGRQFSNSRSEMNVSTLELGDSALYLCASSLGTGVTNGYTFGSGTRLTVV.

This sequence joins TRBV2 and TRBJ2-7; D possibly corresponds to TRBD1 (5 bases). Trimming removed 3 bases at V and 1 base at J, with 10 bases between. This CDR3 contains 14 residues. The germline gives CDR1 SNHLY, CDR2 FYNNEI. The CDR3 loop reads CASSEVTESYEQYF. The CDR3 nucleotides read TGTGCCAGCAGTGAGGTGACAGAATCCTACGAGCAGTACTTC.

This chain uses TRBV28 with TRBJ2-6; the match to TRBD2 covers 9 bases. V was clipped by 3 bases and J by 3 bases; unmatched bases: 12. The CDR3 has 19 amino acids. Germline V lookup: CDR1 MDHEN, CDR2 SYDVKM. CDR3 in amino acids: CASSFAPWAGGRGANVLTF. The CDR3 region has the DNA TGTGCCAGCAGTTTCGCCCCATGGGCGGGGGGGCGTGGGGCCAACGTCCTGACTTTC.